Each of the 30 T cell receptor beta chains below was sequenced from the same sample in a study of blood T cell repertoires in COVID-19 (dated by TCRdb to 2020 to 2022). The library was prepared using the immunoSEQ multiplex PCR assay. TCRdb's version of the immuneACCESS table is confined to in-frame rearrangements and falls short of the full clone set. An unresolved V gene accounts for under half of the shortfall where checked; the remainder is of unknown origin. This sample lists around 130,000 clones; 85% to 90% were detected once. The top ten constitute around 2.1% of the sample. The sequenced material came from peripheral blood. These receptor sequences come from a woman in her 50s with acute or convalescent COVID-19.

This chain joins TRBV12-3 or TRBV12-4 and TRBJ1-1; D is unclear. V was pared by 4 bases and J by 10 bases, with 10 bases between. This CDR3 is 11 amino acids long. The CDR3 loop is CASSSVRGAFF. The CDR3 nucleotides are TGTGCCAGCAGTTCAGTTCGTGGAGCTTTCTTT.

The rearrangement uses TRBV3-1 (or the pseudogene TRBV3-2) and TRBJ1-3; D remains unclear. The V and J ends lost 8 bases and 4 bases respectively, with 15 bases between them. The germline V gene encodes CDR1 LGHDT and CDR2 YNNKEL (reference sequence). This CDR3 spans 14 amino acids. Written as DNA, the CDR3 is TGTGCCAGCGGAACACTGGGCAAAGGAAACACCATATATTTT. This gives the protein CASGTLGKGNTIYF.

The chain couples TRBV6-5 to TRBJ1-6, with D possibly TRBD1 on 6 matching bases. The ends were cut back, 5 bases at V and 5 bases at J, with 13 bases in the middle. Germline-derived CDR1 and CDR2 are MNHEY and SVGAGI. The CDR3 is 15 residues long. This CDR3 is CASSTKGGDNSPLHF. The DNA for the CDR3 is TGTGCCAGCAGTACCAAAGGGGGAGATAATTCACCCCTCCACTTT.

The chain employs TRBV24-1 and TRBJ2-1; 10 positions agree with TRBD2. From germline, CDR1 is KGHDR and CDR2 SFDVKD. CDR3 length equals 17 residues. With V trimmed by 4 bases and J by 9 bases, 14 bases remained unmatched. CDR3 nucleotides: TGTGCCACCAGTGACCCATGGCTAGCGGGAGATGGTGCTGAGCAGTTCTTC. Protein product: CATSDPWLAGDGAEQFF.

The chain joins TRBV5-4 to TRBJ2-5; 7 bases are a match to TRBD1. V shed 4 bases and J 2 bases; nucleotides not matched to a gene: 5. The CDR3 totals 14 residues. Germline V gene sequence: CDR1 SGHNT, CDR2 YYREEE (reference sequence). The CDR3 loop reads CASSPGQKQETQYF. The CDR3 coding sequence is TGTGCCAGCAGCCCGGGACAGAAGCAAGAGACCCAGTACTTC.

This sequence joins TRBV28 and TRBJ1-1; 12 bases are a match to TRBD1. The CDR3 sequence is 13 residues long. Germline V gene sequence: CDR1 MDHEN, CDR2 SYDVKM. The junction had 4 bases not matched to a gene; V was cut back by 7 bases and J by 7 bases. The CDR3 DNA follows: TGTGCCAGCACCGGGACAGGGGGCATTGAAGCTTTCTTT. Translating gives CASTGTGGIEAFF. Full variable domain (outside the CDR3, taken from reference TRBV28 and TRBJ1-1): DVKVTQSSRYLVKRTGEKVFLECVQDMDHENMFWYRQDPGLGLRLIYFSYDVKMKEKGDIPEGYSVSREKKERFSLILESASTNQTSMYLCASTGTGGIEAFFGQGTRLTVV.

The rearrangement joins TRBV7-9 to TRBJ1-2; 8 positions match TRBD1. Germline CDR1 reads SEHNR; CDR2 reads FQNEAQ (reference sequence). This CDR3 comprises 15 residues. V trimming: 5 bases; J trimming: 4 bases; junction bases outside the gene matches: 9. The CDR3 spells CASSGRDRRFYGYTF. The CDR3 bases are TGTGCCAGCAGCGGACGGGACAGGAGGTTCTATGGCTACACCTTC.

The rearrangement links TRBV11-2 to TRBJ2-1; 7 positions match TRBD2. This CDR3 contains 16 residues. V shed 5 bases and J 5 bases; nucleotides not matched to a gene: 12. Germline CDR1 is SGHAT and CDR2 is FQNNGV. The DNA for the CDR3 is TGTGCCAGCAGCCTGGCGGGAGTCTCGTACGACAATGAGCAGTTCTTC. It translates to CASSLAGVSYDNEQFF.

This sequence joins TRBV4-3 and TRBJ2-1; TRBD2 is a possible D gene (6 bases). The CDR3 extends over 13 amino acids. Germline CDR1 LGHNA, CDR2 YSLEER. The V end was cut by 0 bases, the J end by 10 bases, with 10 bases between. The CDR3 DNA reads as TGCGCCAGCAGCCAAGAGGGTGCGGGGGAGCAGTTCTTC. Its protein product is CASSQEGAGEQFF.

V usage is TRBV27 and J usage is TRBJ2-2; 7 bases align to TRBD1. Germline V lookup: CDR1 MNHEY, CDR2 SMNVEV (reference sequence). This CDR3 has 14 residues. The V gene end was trimmed by 9 bases and the J gene end by 4 bases; junction bases not matched to a gene: 8. The CDR3 is CASTPGTVTGELFF. The CDR3 DNA sequence: TGTGCCAGTACCCCCGGGACAGTCACCGGGGAGCTGTTTTTT.

The rearrangement links TRBV7-2 to TRBJ1-2; 8 nucleotides line up with TRBD1. This CDR3 is 13 amino acids long. V shed 4 bases and J 6 bases; nucleotides not matched to a gene: 4. Looked up from germline, CDR1 is SGHTA and CDR2 is FQGNSA. The CDR3: CASSSRTGNGYTF. DNA for the CDR3: TGTGCCAGCAGCTCCCGGACAGGGAATGGCTACACCTTC.

This chain links TRBV7-2 with TRBJ1-5, with D perhaps TRBD1 (6 bases). The CDR3 extends over 13 amino acids. The V and J ends lost 1 base and 9 bases respectively, with 10 bases between them. Germline lookup yields CDR1 SGHTA and CDR2 FQGNSA. CDR3 DNA sequence: TGTGCCAGCAGCTTAGAGGGGGTCCCGCCCCAGCATTTT. Its protein is CASSLEGVPPQHF.

V is TRBV7-9 and J is TRBJ1-1; D uncertain. Germline CDR1 and CDR2: SEHNR and FQNEAQ (reference sequence). Trimming left V 5 bases short and J 7 bases short, with 14 bases between. This CDR3 is 13 amino acids long. CDR3 coding DNA: TGTGCCAGCAGCCCCCTGGGCCTACGTGAAGCTTTCTTT. The encoded protein is CASSPLGLREAFF. Full variable domain (outside the CDR3, taken from reference TRBV7-9 and TRBJ1-1): DTGVSQNPRHKITKRGQNVTFRCDPISEHNRLYWYRQTLGQGPEFLTYFQNEAQLEKSRLLSDRFSAERPKGSFSTLEIQRTEQGDSAMYLCASSPLGLREAFFGQGTRLTVV.

As DNA, the CDR3 is TGTGCCAGTAAAACCGCAGGCGTCTATACGACTAACTATGGCTACACCTTC. This gives the protein CASKTAGVYTTNYGYTF. The gene calls are TRBV19 and TRBJ1-2; D uncertain. Germline-derived CDR1 and CDR2 are LNHDA and SQIVND (reference sequence). The germline V and J ends were trimmed by 7 bases and 0 bases, with 21 bases remaining between them. This CDR3 contains 17 residues.

V and J are TRBV10-2 and TRBJ1-3; D perhaps matches TRBD1 (5 bases). Trimming left V 8 bases short and J 0 bases short, with 17 bases between. This CDR3 is 16 amino acids long. Germline assignment: CDR1 WSHSY and CDR2 SAAADI. The CDR3 DNA sequence: TGCGCCAGCGGGGCTCGACAGCGATCCTCTGGAAACACCATATATTTT. This encodes CASGARQRSSGNTIYF.

The CDR3 DNA reads TGTGCCAGCAGTTACGGGGACATCGGGAGGACTGAAGCTTTCTTT. Encoded protein: CASSYGDIGRTEAFF. The chain combines TRBV6-5 with TRBJ1-1, with D possibly matching TRBD1 (6 bases). The CDR3 is made up of 15 amino acids. V lost 2 bases, J lost 5 bases, and 15 bases lay in between. CDR1 is MNHEY, CDR2 SVGAGI, per germline.

V is TRBV5-1 and J is TRBJ1-3, with a weak D call TRBD1 (6 bases). CDR1 is SGHRS, CDR2 YFSETQ, per germline. Trimming stripped 0 bases from V and 0 bases from J, with 7 bases between. CDR3 length equals 15 residues. The CDR3: CASSLGTVSGNTIYF. The CDR3 region has the DNA TGCGCCAGCAGCTTGGGGACAGTCTCTGGAAACACCATATATTTT.

The chain employs TRBV4-1 and TRBJ2-7; D possibly corresponds to TRBD1 (6 bases). The ends were cut back, 4 bases at V and 0 bases at J, with 13 bases in the middle. Germline V gives CDR1 MGHRA, CDR2 YSYEKL. The length of the CDR3 is 15 residues. CDR3 DNA sequence: TGCGCCAGCAGCCGAGGACAGCTGAGCTCCTACGAGCAGTACTTC. The encoded protein is CASSRGQLSSYEQYF.

This clone was picked up one time. This chain uses TRBV10-3 with TRBJ2-3; 11 positions match TRBD2. With V trimmed by 5 bases and J by 2 bases, 6 bases remained unmatched. The CDR3 has 16 residues. Germline CDR1 ENHRY, CDR2 SYGVKD. CDR3 amino acids: CAISLLAGDITDTQYF. CDR3 sequence (DNA): TGTGCCATCAGTTTACTAGCGGGGGACATCACAGATACGCAGTATTTT.

This chain joins TRBV25-1 and TRBJ2-5; possibly TRBD1 for D (6 bases). This CDR3 has 14 residues. The V end lost 5 bases, the J end lost 5 bases, and 15 bases lay between the germline ends. Germline-derived CDR1 and CDR2 are MGHDK and SYGVNS. CDR3 coding DNA: TGTGCCAGCAGTATTCTCGGGCAGGGGGAGACCCAGTACTTC. It yields the protein CASSILGQGETQYF. Supplemented by reference TRBV25-1 and TRBJ2-5, the full variable domain reads EADIYQTPRYLVIGTGKKITLECSQTMGHDKMYWYQQDPGMELHLIHYSYGVNSTEKGDLSSESTVSRIRTEHFPLTLESARPSHTSQYLCASSILGQGETQYFGPGTRLLVL.

This sequence joins TRBV24-1 and TRBJ1-2; 9 bases are a match to TRBD1. Per the germline V gene, CDR1 is KGHDR and CDR2 is SFDVKD. CDR3 length equals 12 residues. V was clipped by 6 bases and J by 7 bases; unmatched bases: 2. The CDR3 DNA is TGTGCCACCAGTACAGGGGGCTTTGGCTACACCTTC. Its translation is CATSTGGFGYTF.

This rearrangement joins TRBV19 to TRBJ2-5; 16 nucleotides align to TRBD2. The CDR3 totals 17 residues. V trimming: 5 bases; J trimming: 5 bases; junction bases outside the gene matches: 8. Germline loops: CDR1 LNHDA, CDR2 SQIVND (reference sequence). CDR3 protein: CASSAKGLAGGRETQYF. In DNA, the CDR3 is TGTGCCAGTAGTGCAAAGGGACTAGCGGGGGGGCGTGAGACCCAGTACTTC.

The sample holds a few counts of this clone. The V gene is TRBV24-1, the J gene TRBJ1-3; TRBD1 might be the D (5 bases). Germline lookup yields CDR1 KGHDR and CDR2 SFDVKD. V was clipped by 2 bases and J by 0 bases, with 7 bases between them. There are 15 residues in the CDR3. Here the CDR3 reads CATSDSGHSGNTIYF. The CDR3 DNA reads as TGTGCCACCAGTGATTCAGGACACTCTGGAAACACCATATATTTT.

The CDR3 bases are TGTGCCAGCAGCGGACAGTCCGGCTACACCTTC. Translating gives CASSGQSGYTF. The chain joins TRBV12-3 or TRBV12-4 to TRBJ1-2; D may be TRBD1 (6 bases). V was shortened by 6 bases and J by 8 bases, with 10 bases between the two germline ends. This CDR3 is built from 11 residues.

The chain joins TRBV15 to TRBJ2-1; TRBD1 matches at 11 bases. The CDR3 totals 15 residues. V lost 5 bases and J lost 6; bases outside the gene matches: 6. Germline-derived CDR1 and CDR2 are LNHNV and YYDKDF (reference sequence). CDR3 nucleotide sequence: TGTGCCACCAGCTTAGCCGGGACAGGGGGCAATGAGCAGTTCTTC. This translates into CATSLAGTGGNEQFF. The entire variable domain, with the rest obtained from reference TRBV15 and TRBJ2-1, is as follows: DAMVIQNPRYQVTQFGKPVTLSCSQTLNHNVMYWYQQKSSQAPKLLFHYYDKDFNNEADTPDNFQSRRPNTSFCFLDIRSPGLGDTAMYLCATSLAGTGGNEQFFGPGTRLTVL.

This rearrangement joins TRBV5-4 to TRBJ1-1; the match to TRBD1 covers 9 bases. The germline gives CDR1 SGHNT, CDR2 YYREEE (reference sequence). The CDR3 sequence is 14 residues long. Losses at the gene ends were 4 bases for V and 12 bases for J; bases not matched to a gene: 13. The CDR3 region is CASSSQKGTGSSFF. CDR3 bases: TGTGCCAGCAGCAGCCAGAAAGGGACAGGGTCATCTTTCTTT.

The chain links TRBV4-1 to TRBJ1-4, with D unclear. Germline CDR1 MGHRA, CDR2 YSYEKL. V was trimmed by 4 bases and J by 4 bases, leaving 22 bases between them. The CDR3 is made up of 18 amino acids. The DNA of the CDR3 is TGCGCCAGCAGCCGATTAGACCGGAGACCGGTACTTAATGAAAAACTGTTTTTT. This translates into CASSRLDRRPVLNEKLFF.

This clone was counted only a few times. The chain recombines TRBV11-3 with TRBJ1-6; D gene ambiguous. In germline, CDR1 is SGHNT, CDR2 YENEEA. V was clipped by 6 bases and J by 9 bases, with 24 bases between them. CDR3 length: 17 residues. In DNA, the CDR3 is TGTGCCAGCAGAAACGCAGCAGGTGGTAATTTGGGTTCACCCCTCCACTTT. Its protein is CASRNAAGGNLGSPLHF. Supplemented by reference TRBV11-3 and TRBJ1-6, the full variable domain reads EAGVVQSPRYKIIEKKQPVAFWCNPISGHNTLYWYLQNLGQGPELLIRYENEEAVDDSQLPKDRFSAERLKGVDSTLKIQPAELGDSAVYLCASRNAAGGNLGSPLHFGNGTRLTVT.

This clone was counted once. J is TRBJ1-5 and V is TRBV4-3, with 8 bases lining up with TRBD1. The CDR3 loop spans 18 amino acids. The J segment lost 4 bases and the V segment lost 0 bases, leaving 11 bases of the junction unmatched. Per germline, CDR1 LGHNA and CDR2 YSLEER. CDR3 nucleotides: TGCGCCAGCAGCCAAGAGACAGGGGCAGGGTTACGGAATCAGCCCCAGCATTTT. This sequence encodes CASSQETGAGLRNQPQHF.

The V and J genes are TRBV6-2 or TRBV6-3 and TRBJ2-3; 7 bases agree with TRBD1. The CDR3 totals 15 residues. The V and J ends lost 2 bases and 3 bases, in that order; junction bases with no gene match: 5. Germline V lookup: CDR1 MNHEY, CDR2 SVGEGT. The CDR3 DNA follows: TGTGCCAGCAGTTACCTGGCAGGGGGAACAGATACGCAGTATTTT. Its translation is CASSYLAGGTDTQYF.